This TCR beta chain emerged from a study of cytomegalovirus exposure and HLA in healthy donors (dated by TCRdb to about 2017). For the wider study: According to an earlier analysis of several hundred of the donors, about 170 million T cells yielded some 120 million unique TCR beta sequences and less than 300 Gb of sequence data. An early release that covered fewer than 800 HLA-typed donors contained approximately 320 gigabases of sequencing data and tens of millions of unique TCR sequences. Of the 350 to 400 genotyped donors, roughly 80% fell in the genetic ancestry cluster associated with self-reported Caucasian donors. The study aimed to test whether cataloging public T cell receptors could reveal signatures of past pathogen exposure. The study profiled the T cell repertoires of around 700 subjects by immunosequencing and related them to cytomegalovirus serostatus. Along with the approximately 650-subject first cohort, a separate validation cohort of over a hundred different subjects was used. To predict cytomegalovirus infection status, the study combined high-throughput TCR immunosequencing, statistical association of individual TCRs with disease status, and machine learning. In a later analysis, previously published TCR beta repertoires from about 640 donors were re-analyzed and high-resolution HLA genotyping was added so that TCR occurrence patterns could be studied. Rather than using new phenotypic data, the later analysis identified candidate immune exposures from TCR beta sequences and from how often those sequences occurred across donors. An earlier analysis of about 620 of the donors applied high-throughput TCR beta sequencing to assess whether each TCR beta V gene segment acted as functional or pseudogenic. Alongside the repertoire data, information on donor age, sex, ethnicity and CMV serostatus was compiled. A later genetic analysis took genome-wide SNP genotypes for 398 of the 666 donors and used that subset as a discovery cohort. Every discovery cohort repertoire had been produced on one sequencing platform. HLA typing included class I and class II loci at four-digit resolution. The number of donors typed differed by locus, with roughly 629-640 for A, B, C, DRB1 and DQB1, around 560 for DQA1, over 600 for DPA1, and around 460 for DPB1. Because of strong linkage in the cohort, 4 to 6 DR-DQ haplotypes were treated as single units for association and clustering. On average, 235,054 unique TCR beta nucleotide sequences were sequenced per donor among 398 genotyped donors of the cohort, with 15% to 20% of those sequences being non-productive. What the authors observed across the whole study: In a later analysis, TCR association rates were found to vary across HLA loci, with the most associated TCRs seen for DRB1 alleles and the fewest for HLA-C alleles. In a later analysis, HLA-associated TCR beta chains showed more clonal expansion and lower generation probabilities than non-associated chains that were equally common. When HLA alleles, especially DR and DQ, strongly co-occurred, TCR associations were difficult to assign to individual alleles. A further reported finding was that TCR beta sequences accurately predicted the HLA-A and HLA-B alleles for most subjects in the first cohort. Sequencing depth was assumed to be roughly uniform across donors in the presence/absence analyses, though that assumption may not hold. The study gave a list of about 150 TCR beta chains associated with cytomegalovirus. In a later genetic analysis, a missense DCLRE1C variant was associated with V-gene and J-gene trimming of TCR beta chains, and the association was replicated in an independent cohort. HLA typing was unavailable for some donors at each locus, so association tests used only the typed subset. Because counts were too low, roughly 18 rarely observed V segments, including chromosome 9 orphons, were left out of the earlier analysis of about 500 of the donors. In this cohort, only TCR beta chains were sequenced, and detectable features were limited by the absence of alpha or paired-chain data. Correlated functional status among segregating V segments might be attributable to linkage disequilibrium, but an unknown experimental factor could not be ruled out. In a later analysis, about 17,000 TCR beta sequences were associated with specific HLA alleles at a false discovery rate of 0.05. Broadly in line with IMGT annotations, most TCR beta V segments showed up in productive rearrangements about 87% or about 30% of the time in an earlier analysis of under 700 of the donors. Immune exposure information for the cohort was limited to CMV serostatus. Most TCR sequences were seen in very few donors, while some public TCRs were found in many individuals. In a later analysis, most CMV-associated TCR beta chains were found to appear HLA-restricted, with HLA associations seemingly driven largely by CMV exposure. Compared with the 666-donor mean, donors in an Asian-associated ancestry cluster had fewer N-insertions in productive TCRs, according to a later genetic analysis. In both the original and validation cohorts, the classifier was reported to diagnose cytomegalovirus status with high specificity and sensitivity. It was suggested by the authors that the approach could potentially be generalized to other disease states and immunological phenotypes. According to a later analysis, parvovirus B19, influenza, CMV and Epstein-Barr virus appeared linked to several top co-occurrence clusters. Because the 87-base-pair reads could not distinguish some IMGT-functional V segments, including TRBV6-2 and TRBV6-3, those segments were excluded. A cluster of highly shared sequence variants was judged likely to be a technical artifact of the sequencing pipeline. In vitro tests confirmed that a few of the cytomegalovirus-associated TCR beta chains recognize cytomegalovirus antigens.

Receptor amplification or capture employed the immunoSEQ multiplex PCR assay. A mixture of 60 forward primers for TCR Vbeta segments and 13 reverse primers for TCR Jbeta segments was used in the multiplex PCR. The CDR3 region of rearranged TCR beta genes was amplified from genomic DNA by a multiplex PCR assay. On the Illumina HiSeq System, the amplified TCR beta libraries were sequenced as 87-base-pair reads. In the authors' own workflow: A later analysis tallied 75 million to 85 million unique TCR beta chains across the roughly 610 repertoires, and about 10 million of those chains were shared by two or more donors. Raw reads were error-corrected and collapsed into unique sequences with a nearest-neighbor algorithm that merged closely related sequences to remove PCR and sequencing errors. To assign V, D and J gene segments, CDR3 sequences were aligned to IMGT reference sequences. For a sequence to be retained, a match of at least six nucleotides to both a V gene segment and a J gene segment was required. Rearrangements were classified as productive when the CDR3 lacked stop codons and remained in frame with V and J, and all other rearrangements were classified as non-productive. CDR3 was defined by IMGT convention, running from the second conserved V-encoded cysteine to the conserved J-encoded phenylalanine. In an earlier analysis of roughly 580 of the donors, sequences lacking an unambiguous match to a single V gene segment were excluded. In an earlier analysis of several hundred of the donors, a V segment was called functional when productive rearrangements were above 56.7%, and segregating when the standard deviation between donors exceeded 5%. A statistical classification framework was developed to diagnose cytomegalovirus status using the catalog of TCR beta chain sequences. V and J gene assignment, in a later analysis, came from comparing TCR nucleotide sequences with IMGT/GENE-DB human TR gene sequences. A later analysis assigned CDR3 sequences and most-parsimonious VDJ recombination scenarios with the TCRdist pipeline. In a later analysis, each TCR beta chain was defined by its CDR3 amino acid sequence together with its V-gene family, and reads lacking a unique V-gene family were excluded. In a later analysis, several hundred highly shared, low-generation-probability nucleotide sequences were removed to address suspected cross-contamination and a sequencing artifact. For each public chain, a later analysis derived a clonal expansion index from normalized ranks of inferred template counts within each repertoire. Generation probabilities in a later analysis came from a VDJ recombination model fitted to out-of-frame rearrangements, and those results were checked against IGoR. Hypergeometric tests were used in a later analysis to score TCR-TCR, TCR-HLA and TCR-CMV co-occurrence, with a repertoire-size bias correction applied to the TCR pairs. A later analysis estimated false discovery rates by permuting HLA or CMV assignments 20 times. In a later analysis, co-occurring TCRs were grouped using DBSCAN, and TCRdist sequence similarity was added for clustering within HLA-allele-positive subsets. For co-occurrence clustering, repertoires with fewer than 30,000 or more than 120,000 public chains were excluded, along with roughly 5 repertoires with anomalous nucleotide sharing. TCRdb holds this immuneACCESS table with in-frame rearrangements only. Some clones are missing; in checked studies, unresolved V genes explain under half, and the rest has no known cause. Clone size and V and J calls were adopted from that table, with D and trimming inferred from the DNA. The sample yields 100,000 to 150,000 clones; around 77% were counted once. The ten largest clonotypes hold approximately 4.2% of the sample.

The CDR1 and CDR2 encoded by the germline V gene (reference sequence) are SGHNT and YYREEE. There are 16 amino acids in the CDR3, from cysteine to phenylalanine inclusive. Only the CDR3 part of the read is kept: 48 bases, read in frame from the first base. Points on this clone: This receptor's antigen is unknown. Qualities for individual bases were not recorded, and no much larger clone is one base off.

The cohort was made up of 500 to 850 healthy bone marrow donors. At the time of sampling, all cohort members were nominally healthy, though unrecorded immune exposures were likely present. The donor tested CMV seropositive, placing the donor among the 289 seropositive members of the cohort. Each donor provided a peripheral blood sample, and peripheral blood mononuclear cells were used for TCR beta sequencing. Genomic DNA extraction from the blood cell samples was performed with the Qiagen DNeasy Blood Extraction Kit. The specimen was PBMCs. This clonotype originated in a male donor in good health and CMV-seropositive. The V and J segments used are TRBV5-4 and TRBJ2-5, with 9 bases matching TRBD2. The end of the DNA is better explained by TRBJ2-7, so the J call may be wrong. The sequence in DNA is TGTGCCAGCAGCTTGGGTCTAGCGGGACCTTCCTACGAGCAGTACTTC. Its protein product is CASSLGLAGPSYEQYF.